The rows below give T cell receptor beta chains drawn from one sample of a study of T cells in Graves' hyperthyroidism and ophthalmopathy. TCRdb called the multiplex PCR reads again in MiXCR, with one record for every CDR3 protein. The data hold under 350,000 distinct CDR3 sequences, with around a fifth observed a single time. The sequenced sample was blood. These receptors all stem from a woman between 45 and 60 years old with Graves' hyperthyroidism. CDR3s include the opening cysteine and the closing phenylalanine or tryptophan. A D gene is named only where the DNA matches it firmly. Rows may omit the clone size; those that give it use once, few, many or a size class.

clone size: -; J gene: TRBJ2-7; D gene: -; V gene: TRBV30; CDR3 protein: CAWSRRGVEQYF; CDR3 DNA: TGTGCCTGGAGCCGGAGGGGGGTTGAGCAGTACTTC
clone size: many; J gene: TRBJ2-5; D gene: -; V gene: TRBV11-3; CDR3 protein: CASSYRPKETQYF; CDR3 DNA: TGTGCCAGCAGCTACAGACCAAAGGAGACCCAGTACTTC
clone size: many; J gene: TRBJ2-7; D gene: -; V gene: TRBV2; CDR3 protein: CASSEAAGRTYEQYF; CDR3 DNA: TGTGCCAGCAGTGAAGCGGCGGGTAGAACCTACGAGCAGTACTTC
clone size: -; J gene: TRBJ1-5; D gene: -; V gene: TRBV7-8; CDR3 protein: CASSQSGWGNQPQHF; CDR3 DNA: TGTGCCAGCAGCCAATCCGGGTGGGGCAATCAGCCCCAGCATTTT
clone size: many; J gene: TRBJ1-5; D gene: -; V gene: TRBV29-1; CDR3 protein: CSVGEGRSNQPQHF; CDR3 DNA: TGCAGCGTTGGGGAGGGAAGGAGCAATCAGCCCCAGCATTTT
clone size: many; J gene: TRBJ1-6; D gene: TRBD1; V gene: TRBV28; CDR3 protein: CASRTGTGSSYNSPLHF; CDR3 DNA: TGTGCCAGCAGAACCGGGACAGGGAGCTCCTATAATTCACCCCTCCACTTT
clone size: many; J gene: TRBJ1-5; D gene: -; V gene: TRBV20-1; CDR3 protein: CSAHTGSSSNQPQHF; CDR3 DNA: TGCAGTGCTCACACAGGATCGTCCAGCAATCAGCCCCAGCATTTT
clone size: many; J gene: TRBJ2-5; D gene: TRBD2; V gene: TRBV7-8; CDR3 protein: CASSFRGPLAGKRETQYF; CDR3 DNA: TGTGCCAGCAGCTTTCGCGGTCCCCTAGCGGGTAAAAGAGAGACCCAGTACTTC
clone size: -; J gene: TRBJ1-1; D gene: TRBD1; V gene: TRBV6-5; CDR3 protein: CASSYLPTRQGANLNTEAFF; CDR3 DNA: TGTGCCAGCAGCTACCTACCTACTCGTCAGGGGGCCAACCTGAACACTGAAGCTTTCTTT
clone size: few; J gene: TRBJ2-1; D gene: TRBD2; V gene: TRBV19; CDR3 protein: CASSWGTSIYNEQFF; CDR3 DNA: TGTGCCAGTAGTTGGGGGACTAGCATCTACAATGAGCAGTTCTTC
clone size: many; J gene: TRBJ1-1; D gene: -; V gene: TRBV5-1; CDR3 protein: CASSLTGRGSTEAFF; CDR3 DNA: TGCGCCAGCAGCTTGACAGGGAGAGGAAGCACTGAAGCTTTCTTT
clone size: many; J gene: TRBJ1-4; D gene: TRBD1; V gene: TRBV2; CDR3 protein: CASRDRGLTNEKLFF; CDR3 DNA: TGTGCCAGCAGGGACAGGGGGCTGACTAATGAAAAACTGTTTTTT
clone size: -; J gene: TRBJ1-2; D gene: -; V gene: TRBV30; CDR3 protein: CALTTGGYTF; CDR3 DNA: TGTGCCTTAACGACGGGAGGCTACACCTTC
clone size: few; J gene: TRBJ2-5; D gene: TRBD2; V gene: TRBV10-3; CDR3 protein: CAISGGGESLDETQYF; CDR3 DNA: TGTGCCATCAGTGGGGGAGGGGAATCCTTAGATGAGACCCAGTACTTC
clone size: few; J gene: TRBJ1-6; D gene: -; V gene: TRBV5-1; CDR3 protein: CASSTQGMDNSPLHF; CDR3 DNA: TGCGCCAGCAGCACCCAGGGTATGGATAATTCACCCCTCCACTTT
clone size: many; J gene: TRBJ2-1; D gene: TRBD2; V gene: TRBV7-2; CDR3 protein: CASRTGPGLGAEQFF; CDR3 DNA: TGTGCCAGCAGGACGGGACCCGGACTAGGGGCTGAGCAGTTCTTC
clone size: -; J gene: TRBJ2-7; D gene: TRBD1; V gene: TRBV4-1; CDR3 protein: CASSHTRTGARYNEQYF; CDR3 DNA: TGCGCCAGCAGCCATACACGGACAGGGGCTAGGTACAATGAGCAGTACTTC
clone size: many; J gene: TRBJ1-1; D gene: -; V gene: TRBV27; CDR3 protein: CASSWGRLNTEAFF; CDR3 DNA: TGTGCCAGCAGTTGGGGACGGTTGAACACTGAAGCTTTCTTT
clone size: few; J gene: TRBJ2-4; D gene: -; V gene: TRBV10-3; CDR3 protein: CAISESSGLDIQYF; CDR3 DNA: TGTGCCATCAGTGAGTCTTCAGGGCTCGACATTCAGTACTTC
clone size: many; J gene: TRBJ2-7; D gene: TRBD2; V gene: TRBV12-3/TRBV12-4; CDR3 protein: CASSKGGTSGRWEQYF; CDR3 DNA: TGTGCCAGCAGTAAGGGCGGGACTAGCGGGAGATGGGAGCAGTACTTC
clone size: -; J gene: TRBJ2-3; D gene: TRBD2; V gene: TRBV12-3/TRBV12-4; CDR3 protein: CASSSRGGDSTDTQYF; CDR3 DNA: TGTGCCAGCAGTTCTCGCGGGGGGGACTCGACAGATACGCAGTATTTT
clone size: many; J gene: TRBJ2-3; D gene: TRBD2; V gene: TRBV20-1; CDR3 protein: CSARSGGFEDTQYF; CDR3 DNA: TGCAGTGCTAGATCGGGGGGATTTGAAGATACGCAGTATTTT
clone size: many; J gene: TRBJ2-3; D gene: -; V gene: TRBV20-1; CDR3 protein: CSAIPNGRTDTQYF; CDR3 DNA: TGCAGTGCTATACCCAACGGGCGCACAGATACGCAGTATTTT
clone size: many; J gene: TRBJ2-7; D gene: TRBD2; V gene: TRBV27; CDR3 protein: CASSPLLAGEGRREQYF; CDR3 DNA: TGTGCCAGCAGTCCCCTACTAGCGGGGGAAGGGCGACGGGAGCAGTACTTC
clone size: many; J gene: TRBJ2-1; D gene: TRBD2; V gene: TRBV6-1; CDR3 protein: CASSEFGQQRLAGGGGQFF; CDR3 DNA: TGTGCCAGCAGTGAATTTGGACAGCAGAGGCTAGCGGGAGGTGGGGGGCAGTTCTTC
clone size: -; J gene: TRBJ2-7; D gene: TRBD2; V gene: TRBV5-4; CDR3 protein: CASSSGTSPYEQYF; CDR3 DNA: TGTGCCAGCAGCTCCGGGACTAGCCCCTACGAGCAGTACTTC
clone size: many; J gene: TRBJ2-5; D gene: -; V gene: TRBV24-1; CDR3 protein: CATSDPGAIQETQYF; CDR3 DNA: TGTGCCACCAGTGATCCAGGGGCCATCCAAGAGACCCAGTACTTC
clone size: many; J gene: TRBJ1-2; D gene: -; V gene: TRBV2; CDR3 protein: CASSLNRGKDNRGYTF; CDR3 DNA: TGTGCCAGCAGTCTGAACCGAGGAAAAGACAACCGGGGCTACACCTTC
clone size: few; J gene: TRBJ1-2; D gene: -; V gene: TRBV28; CDR3 protein: CASSFGLPAGYTF; CDR3 DNA: TGTGCCAGCAGTTTCGGACTTCCCGCCGGCTACACCTTC
clone size: -; J gene: TRBJ2-1; D gene: TRBD1; V gene: TRBV5-1; CDR3 protein: CASSWTGYNEQFF; CDR3 DNA: TGCGCCAGCAGCTGGACAGGCTACAATGAGCAGTTCTTC
clone size: many; J gene: TRBJ1-5; D gene: -; V gene: TRBV3-1; CDR3 protein: CASSQGRSDNQPQHF; CDR3 DNA: TGTGCCAGCAGCCAAGGGCGTAGTGACAATCAGCCCCAGCATTTT
clone size: many; J gene: TRBJ1-5; D gene: -; V gene: TRBV2; CDR3 protein: CASSARQYSNQPQHF; CDR3 DNA: TGTGCCAGCAGTGCACGCCAGTATAGCAATCAGCCCCAGCATTTT
clone size: -; J gene: TRBJ2-7; D gene: -; V gene: TRBV20-1; CDR3 protein: CSARDGGSDYEQYF; CDR3 DNA: TGCAGTGCTAGAGATGGGGGTTCGGACTACGAGCAGTACTTC